This T cell receptor beta chain came from a study of blood T cell repertoires in COVID-19. Sequenced by immunoSEQ multiplex PCR; TCRdb stores in-frame clones only, minus some. The top ten clones hold around 10% of a sample with 250,000 to 300,000 clones, over 85% of them seen once. Germline V gene data show CDR1 as LNHDA and CDR2 as SQIVND (reference sequence). This CDR3 region has 17 residues. The V end lost 2 bases, the J end lost 5 bases, and 18 bases lay between the germline ends. Sequenced: peripheral blood. J is TRBJ2-2 and V is TRBV19, with D perhaps TRBD1 (5 bases). The TCR sequence derives from a woman under 40 with COVID-19, enrolled during active disease. The CDR3 DNA sequence: TGTGCCAGTAGTATAAGTCTCTGGGCAGGGCGAACCGGGGAGCTGTTTTTT. Protein sequence: CASSISLWAGRTGELFF.